This note documents a single T cell receptor beta chain sequence. This specimen belongs to a study of T cells expressing NK-cell markers. Study information: Source material for TCR beta repertoires consisted of sorted CD3+CD56+NKG2C+, CD3+CD56+NKG2C- and CD3+CD56-NKG2C+ T cells.

CDR3 size: 15 residues. TCRdb reprocessed the 5' RACE reads, keeping one entry per CDR3 protein, no DNA. The sample data list a few hundred thousand distinct CDR3 sequences. The V and J genes are TRBV12-3 or TRBV12-4 and TRBJ2-3; no DNA is available, so the TRBD2 call from TCRdb remains unchecked. Sequencing was done on a sample of blood T cells: a sorted CD56 or NKG2C T cell subset, CD4+ or CD8+ T cells, or bulk PBMC T cells (not recorded which). This receptor was identified in a woman between 50 and 59 years old in good health. The CDR3 region is CASSSALPWSSTQYF.